The 19 T cell receptor beta chains given below trace back to one sample, sequenced in a study of blood T cell repertoires in COVID-19. Libraries were prepared by immunoSEQ multiplex PCR; TCRdb keeps only in-frame clonotypes and omits some of them. This sample has 350,000 to 450,000 clones, with approximately 87% found just once. The sequenced material came from PBMCs or T cells enriched from blood (not recorded which). Receptor source: a middle-aged man in a cohort exposed to, infected with or recovered from COVID-19 (not recorded which).

V usage is TRBV5-1 and J usage is TRBJ2-5; D gene unclear. Germline V lookup: CDR1 SGHRS, CDR2 YFSETQ. The germline V and J ends were trimmed by 1 base and 2 bases, with 12 bases remaining between them. The CDR3 extends over 15 amino acids. CDR3 coding DNA: TGCGCCAGCAGCTTGATTGGCCAAAGACAAGAGACCCAGTACTTC. As protein: CASSLIGQRQETQYF.

This clone occurred once. This chain connects TRBV9 to TRBJ1-1; D unclear. There are 14 residues in the CDR3. With 1 base removed from V and 0 bases from J, the gap between germline ends came to 7 bases. Germline V CDR1 and CDR2: SGDLS, YYNGEE. The CDR3 nucleotides are TGTGCCAGCAGCGTAACCTATATGAACACTGAAGCTTTCTTT. Amino acid sequence: CASSVTYMNTEAFF.

Here the CDR3 reads CASSSGGTPYGYTF. CDR3 bases: TGTGCCAGCAGTTCCGGGGGAACTCCCTATGGCTACACCTTC. The J gene is TRBJ1-2, the V gene TRBV27, with D tentatively TRBD1 (5 bases). The V gene's germline CDR1 is MNHEY and CDR2 SMNVEV (reference sequence). The CDR3 is 14 amino acids. Trimming cost V 4 bases and J 4 bases, with 13 bases left between them.

The DNA for the CDR3 is TGTGCCAAGAAACTAGCGCGCCTCACAGATACGCAGTATTTT. Encoded protein: CAKKLARLTDTQYF. The rearrangement links TRBV21-1 to TRBJ2-3; the DNA was not compared with TRBD2, the D call given in the table. TRBV21-1 is designated a pseudogene. The CDR3 is 14 residues long.

This clone was counted a few times. This chain connects TRBV7-9 to TRBJ2-7, with D perhaps matching TRBD1 (6 bases). Germline V gene sequence: CDR1 SEHNR, CDR2 FQNEAQ (reference sequence). Between the trimmed V and J ends, which lost 4 bases and 4 bases, there was a span of 8 bases. There are 12 residues in the CDR3. The DNA for the CDR3 is TGTGCCAGCAGCTGGACAGAGTACGAGCAGTACTTC. Encoded protein: CASSWTEYEQYF.

The gene calls are TRBV7-9 and TRBJ2-7, with 9 nucleotides matching TRBD2. Germline V gene sequence: CDR1 SEHNR, CDR2 FQNEAQ (reference sequence). Unmatched junction bases numbered 7, after V lost 4 bases and J lost 0 bases. The CDR3 is 16 residues long. CDR3 residues: CASSSRSSGASYEQYF. The DNA for the CDR3 is TGTGCCAGCAGCTCGCGTTCTAGCGGGGCCTCCTACGAGCAGTACTTC. The full variable domain, completed using reference TRBV7-9 and TRBJ2-7, is DTGVSQNPRHKITKRGQNVTFRCDPISEHNRLYWYRQTLGQGPEFLTYFQNEAQLEKSRLLSDRFSAERPKGSFSTLEIQRTEQGDSAMYLCASSSRSSGASYEQYFGPGTRLTVT.

V and J are TRBV25-1 and TRBJ2-1; 9 bases are shared with TRBD1. The germline gives CDR1 MGHDK, CDR2 SYGVNS. Trimming cost V 3 bases and J 7 bases; bases outside gene matches: 10. The CDR3 is made up of 16 amino acids. The chain's CDR3 is CASSEDRVTGGNEQFF. The CDR3 region has the DNA TGTGCCAGCAGTGAGGACCGGGTGACAGGGGGAAATGAGCAGTTCTTC.

The rearrangement links TRBV19 to TRBJ1-5; D is uncertain. Germline CDR1 reads LNHDA; CDR2 reads SQIVND (reference sequence). V lost 5 bases and J 0 bases, leaving 11 bases between the germline ends. The CDR3 spans 15 residues. The CDR3 here is CASSPSTYSNQPQHF. The DNA of the CDR3 is TGTGCCAGTAGTCCATCCACATATAGCAATCAGCCCCAGCATTTT.

This clone has a handful of counts. This rearrangement joins TRBV1 to TRBJ1-3. TRBV1 is shown as a pseudogene. The CDR3 totals 14 residues. CDR3 in amino acids: CTSSQDHTEGTIYF. Here the CDR3 DNA reads TGCACCAGCAGCCAAGATCACACGGAGGGGACCATATATTTT.

The chain employs TRBV11-2 and TRBJ2-3; possible D gene TRBD2, 6 bases. In germline, CDR1 is SGHAT, CDR2 FQNNGV. This CDR3 has 12 residues. V dropped 7 bases and J dropped 11 bases, with 16 bases sitting between them. The CDR3 coding sequence is TGTGCCAGCACGGGAGATTTTAATTGGCAGTATTTT. Amino acid sequence: CASTGDFNWQYF.

The rearrangement uses TRBV5-6 and TRBJ2-1, with D tentatively TRBD1 (7 bases). This CDR3 spans 17 amino acids. V lost 6 bases and J lost 1, with 20 bases in between. Germline V gene sequence: CDR1 SGHDT, CDR2 YYEEEE. CDR3 sequence (DNA): TGTGCCAGCATCCTTATGGGGGGACAGAGTTCCTACAATGAGCAGTTCTTC. The encoded protein is CASILMGGQSSYNEQFF.

The chain is built from TRBV7-9 and TRBJ2-7, with 9 bases lining up with TRBD1. V was clipped by 1 base and J by 4 bases; unmatched bases: 5. The CDR3 consists of 15 residues. Germline CDR1 and CDR2: SEHNR and FQNEAQ (reference sequence). This CDR3 is CASSLVGQGFYEQYF. The CDR3 region has the DNA TGTGCCAGCAGCTTAGTGGGACAGGGCTTTTACGAGCAGTACTTC. The variable domain in full, with the rest retrieved from reference TRBV7-9 and TRBJ2-7, is DTGVSQNPRHKITKRGQNVTFRCDPISEHNRLYWYRQTLGQGPEFLTYFQNEAQLEKSRLLSDRFSAERPKGSFSTLEIQRTEQGDSAMYLCASSLVGQGFYEQYFGPGTRLTVT.

This clone was seen only a few times. This chain links TRBV27 with TRBJ1-5; no reliable D call. Germline-derived CDR1 and CDR2 are MNHEY and SMNVEV (reference sequence). The V end was cut by 2 bases, the J end by 6 bases, with 8 bases between. The CDR3 has 13 amino acids. For the CDR3, the DNA is TGTGCCAGCAGTTTAGGGAGGGCTCAGCCCCAGCATTTT. Translating gives CASSLGRAQPQHF.

V is TRBV15 and J is TRBJ2-3, with D unresolved. V shed 0 bases and J shed 1 base, with 8 bases lying between them. Germline assignment: CDR1 LNHNV and CDR2 YYDKDF (reference sequence). The CDR3 is made up of 15 amino acids. The CDR3 nucleotides read TGTGCCACCAGCAGAGATCCCAGCGGCACAGATACGCAGTATTTT. It encodes CATSRDPSGTDTQYF.

The chain's CDR3 is CASTRGAGGEAFF. In DNA form, the CDR3 reads TGTGCCAGCACCAGGGGGGCAGGGGGTGAAGCTTTCTTT. The J gene is TRBJ1-1, the V gene TRBV27; the match to TRBD1 covers 7 bases. The CDR3 totals 13 residues. The trim removed 7 bases at V and 7 bases at J, leaving 9 bases unmatched. The V gene's germline CDR1 is MNHEY and CDR2 SMNVEV (reference sequence).

This clone was seen only once. This chain connects TRBV2 to TRBJ1-5; a possible D gene is TRBD1 (6 bases). The CDR3 loop spans 12 amino acids. Germline V CDR1 and CDR2: SNHLY, FYNNEI. Trimming left V 5 bases short and J 7 bases short, with 9 bases between. CDR3 sequence (DNA): TGTGCCAGCAGTAGGGGGACACAGCCCCAGCATTTT. Amino acids: CASSRGTQPQHF.

This sequence joins TRBV28 and TRBJ2-2, with 7 bases lining up with TRBD1. V lost 9 bases to trimming and J lost 1 base; unmatched junction nucleotides: 2. Germline V gene sequence: CDR1 MDHEN, CDR2 SYDVKM. The CDR3 runs to 13 residues. The CDR3 here is CASRTGNTGELFF. The CDR3 coding sequence is TGTGCCAGTCGGACAGGGAACACCGGGGAGCTGTTTTTT.

This clone has just one count. The gene calls are TRBV12-5 and TRBJ2-1; D gene ambiguous. The CDR3 spans 15 residues. The V gene's germline CDR1 is LGHNT and CDR2 FRNRAP. Trimming took off 7 bases at V and 3 bases at J, with 16 bases between the two ends. CDR3 sequence: CASAPSGALYNEQFF. In DNA form, the CDR3 reads TGTGCTAGTGCCCCGAGTGGAGCCCTCTACAATGAGCAGTTCTTC.

The CDR3 DNA reads as TGCGCCAGCAGCATCGGACAGGCAACTAATGAAAAACTGTTTTTT. It encodes CASSIGQATNEKLFF. The J gene is TRBJ1-4, the V gene TRBV4-1; 7 nucleotides agree with TRBD1. The germline CDR1 and CDR2 sequences are MGHRA and YSYEKL. The CDR3 consists of 15 residues. J was trimmed by 0 bases and V by 5 bases; bases with no gene match: 3.